These T cell receptor beta chains were read from a single sample in a study of blood T cell repertoires in COVID-19. Data came from immunoSEQ multiplex PCR; TCRdb stores just in-frame clones and leaves some out. The sample consists of 200,000 to 250,000 clones, 86% of them appearing once. Sequenced: PBMCs or T cells enriched from blood (not recorded which). These receptors were collected from a woman between 35 and 50 years old with acute COVID-19. Each CDR3 is given with its conserved first and last residue. The D gene is left open where the match is weak. Not every row has a clone size; where given, it reads once, few, many or a size class.

j_call | d_call | clone_size | v_call | cdr3_aa | cdr3_nt
TRBJ1-2 | . | . | TRBV19 | CASSGDGRGYGYTF | TGTGCCAGTTCGGGGGACGGACGTGGCTATGGCTACACCTTC
TRBJ2-3 | TRBD2 | . | TRBV3-1/TRBV3-2 | CASSQSPKTSGGAVDTQYF | TGTGCCAGCAGCCAAAGTCCTAAGACTAGCGGGGGGGCCGTAGATACGCAGTATTTT
TRBJ2-3 | . | . | TRBV7-2 | CASSSDGWAVSTDTQYF | TGTGCCAGCAGCTCCGACGGATGGGCAGTTAGCACAGATACGCAGTATTTT
TRBJ1-5 | . | . | TRBV5-1 | CASSLVPGGNQPQHF | TGCGCCAGCAGCTTGGTCCCGGGGGGCAATCAGCCCCAGCATTTT
TRBJ1-6 | TRBD1 | . | TRBV7-9 | CASSSGTGRNSPLHF | TGTGCCAGCAGCTCCGGGACAGGGCGGAATTCACCCCTCCACTTT
TRBJ2-7 | . | . | TRBV7-7 | CASSLKSGNYEQYF | TGTGCTAGCAGCTTGAAGTCGGGGAACTACGAGCAGTACTTC
TRBJ1-1 | . | . | TRBV19 | CASSTNRVTNTEAFF | TGTGCCAGTAGTACAAACAGGGTTACGAACACTGAAGCTTTCTTT
TRBJ1-1 | TRBD1 | once | TRBV10-3 | CAINGQGVGTEAFF | TGTGCCATCAACGGACAGGGGGTAGGAACTGAAGCTTTCTTT
TRBJ1-5 | . | . | TRBV7-8 | CASSPRTQGLVNQPQHF | TGTGCCAGCAGCCCCCGAACCCAGGGGCTGGTCAATCAGCCCCAGCATTTT
TRBJ2-2 | TRBD1 | . | TRBV25-1 | CASSGETGPTGGELFF | TGTGCCAGCAGTGGGGAGACAGGGCCAACGGGAGGGGAGCTGTTTTTT
TRBJ1-3 | TRBD1 | . | TRBV2 | CASSEPRDRVLSIYF | TGTGCCAGCAGTGAGCCTCGGGACAGGGTTTTGTCCATATATTTT
TRBJ1-3 | TRBD1 | . | TRBV7-2 | CASSWDRAGNTIYF | TGTGCCAGCAGCTGGGACAGGGCTGGAAACACCATATATTTT
TRBJ2-5 | . | few | TRBV14 | CASSQQRAETQYF | TGTGCCAGCAGCCAACAGCGGGCAGAGACCCAGTACTTC
TRBJ1-1 | . | . | TRBV3-1/TRBV3-2 | CASSLPGNTEAFF | TGTGCCAGCAGCCTACCCGGGAACACTGAAGCTTTCTTT
TRBJ1-1 | . | . | TRBV4-3 | CASSQDETGWAVEAFF | TGCGCCAGCAGCCAAGATGAGACAGGATGGGCGGTTGAAGCTTTCTTT
TRBJ1-1 | TRBD1 | . | TRBV5-5 | CASSSGQGGFNTEAFF | TGTGCCAGCAGCTCCGGACAGGGGGGATTTAACACTGAAGCTTTCTTT
TRBJ1-6 | . | few | TRBV4-1 | CASSQGNTWPLHF | TGCGCCAGCAGCCAGGGCAACACATGGCCCCTCCACTTT
TRBJ1-2 | . | . | TRBV12-5 | CASGLPTGGVVDYGYTF | TGTGCTAGTGGTTTGCCGACGGGGGGGGTCGTGGACTATGGCTACACCTTC
TRBJ1-4 | TRBD1 | . | TRBV4-1 | CASSRDRVEKLFF | TGCGCCAGCAGCCGGGACAGGGTCGAAAAACTGTTTTTT
TRBJ1-1 | TRBD1 | few | TRBV5-1 | CASSGQGISPTEAFF | TGCGCCAGCAGCGGACAGGGTATTAGTCCTACTGAAGCTTTCTTT
TRBJ1-2 | . | . | TRBV6-1 | CASSEAGGGALYGYTF | TGTGCCAGCAGTGAAGCTGGGGGGGGAGCTCTCTATGGCTACACCTTC
TRBJ1-1 | TRBD1 | . | TRBV2 | CASSEAGTGNTEAFF | TGTGCCAGCAGTGAAGCCGGGACAGGGAACACTGAAGCTTTCTTT
TRBJ2-7 | . | few | TRBV2 | CASRGLLGGSGEQYF | TGTGCCAGCAGAGGTTTGTTAGGAGGGTCGGGAGAGCAGTACTTC
TRBJ2-3 | TRBD1 | . | TRBV7-2 | CASSRTGMADTQYF | TGTGCCAGCAGCCGGACAGGGATGGCAGATACGCAGTATTTT
TRBJ1-5 | TRBD1 | . | TRBV19 | CASSPWGQVIQPQHF | TGTGCCAGTAGTCCCTGGGGACAGGTTATTCAGCCCCAGCATTTT
TRBJ1-2 | . | few | TRBV11-2 | CASSRPTVNGPGYTF | TGTGCCAGCAGCAGACCGACAGTGAATGGTCCTGGCTACACCTTC
TRBJ1-5 | . | . | TRBV6-5 | CASNLQVFNQPQHF | TGTGCCAGCAATCTTCAGGTTTTCAATCAGCCCCAGCATTTT
TRBJ1-2 | . | . | TRBV2 | CASSESSGGLYGYTF | TGTGCCAGCAGTGAATCGTCGGGGGGCCTCTATGGCTACACCTTC
TRBJ1-1 | TRBD1 | . | TRBV5-1 | CASSPQPLDRTLNTEAFF | TGCGCCAGCAGCCCTCAACCTCTGGACAGGACCTTGAACACTGAAGCTTTCTTT
TRBJ2-1 | . | . | TRBV7-8 | CASSLAGGPYNEQFF | TGTGCCAGCAGCTTAGCGGGGGGACCATACAATGAGCAGTTCTTC
TRBJ2-7 | TRBD1 | once | TRBV4-1 | CASSPWTGEVKYF | TGCGCCAGCAGCCCTTGGACAGGGGAAGTAAAGTACTTC
TRBJ2-5 | TRBD1 | . | TRBV6-5 | CASSTGGGQETQYF | TGTGCCAGCAGCACAGGGGGAGGTCAAGAGACCCAGTACTTC
TRBJ1-1 | TRBD1 | . | TRBV19 | CASTIKRTGNTEAFF | TGTGCCAGTACCATCAAAAGGACAGGGAACACTGAAGCTTTCTTT
TRBJ2-7 | . | . | TRBV6-2/TRBV6-3 | CASSYRGKYEQYF | TGTGCCAGCAGTTACAGGGGGAAGTACGAGCAGTACTTC
TRBJ1-5 | TRBD1 | . | TRBV6-7 | CASSPPLIRTGNGNQPQHF | TGTGCCAGCAGTCCACCCCTTATTCGGACAGGGAATGGCAATCAGCCCCAGCATTTT
TRBJ1-1 | TRBD1 | . | TRBV5-6 | CAIGTGNTEAFF | TGTGCCATCGGGACAGGGAACACTGAAGCTTTCTTT
TRBJ1-1 | . | . | TRBV5-1 | CASSSRLGGSNTEAFF | TGCGCCAGCAGCTCGCGACTGGGAGGGTCGAATACTGAAGCTTTCTTT
TRBJ1-4 | . | once | TRBV5-1 | CASRARAFTNEKLFF | TGCGCCAGCAGGGCCAGGGCCTTCACCAATGAAAAACTGTTTTTT
TRBJ1-2 | . | . | TRBV28 | CASTLPTGGYTF | TGTGCCAGCACCCTACCCACCGGGGGCTACACCTTC
TRBJ2-1 | . | few | TRBV6-4 | CASSDQADSYNEQFF | TGTGCCAGCAGTGACCAGGCCGATTCGTACAATGAGCAGTTCTTC
TRBJ1-6 | . | . | TRBV6-5 | CASRPDGEGNSPLHF | TGTGCCAGCAGACCGGACGGGGAAGGTAATTCACCCCTCCACTTT